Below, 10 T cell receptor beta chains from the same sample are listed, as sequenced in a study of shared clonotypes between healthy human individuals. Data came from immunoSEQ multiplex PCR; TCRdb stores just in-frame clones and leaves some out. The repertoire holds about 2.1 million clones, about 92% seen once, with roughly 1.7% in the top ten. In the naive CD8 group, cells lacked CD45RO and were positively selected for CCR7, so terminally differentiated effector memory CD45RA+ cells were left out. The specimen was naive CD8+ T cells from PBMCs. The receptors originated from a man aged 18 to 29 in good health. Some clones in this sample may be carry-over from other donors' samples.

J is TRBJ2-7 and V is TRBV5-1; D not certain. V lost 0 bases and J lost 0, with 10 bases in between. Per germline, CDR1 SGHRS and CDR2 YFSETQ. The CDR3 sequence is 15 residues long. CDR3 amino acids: CASSLGAPDSYEQYF. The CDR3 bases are TGCGCCAGCAGCTTGGGTGCGCCCGACTCCTACGAGCAGTACTTC.

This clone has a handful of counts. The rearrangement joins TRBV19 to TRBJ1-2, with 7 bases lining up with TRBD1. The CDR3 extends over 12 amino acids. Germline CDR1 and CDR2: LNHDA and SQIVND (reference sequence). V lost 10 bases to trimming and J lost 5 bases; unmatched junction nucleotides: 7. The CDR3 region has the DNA TGTGCCACCGAGGGACAGCCGTATGGCTACACCTTC. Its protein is CATEGQPYGYTF.

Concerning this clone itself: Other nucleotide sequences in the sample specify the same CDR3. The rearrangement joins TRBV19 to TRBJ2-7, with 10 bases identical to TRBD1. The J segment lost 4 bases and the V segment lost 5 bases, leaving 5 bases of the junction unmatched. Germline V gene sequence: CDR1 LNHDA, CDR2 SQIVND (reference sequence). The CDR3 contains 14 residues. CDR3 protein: CASSPGQGPYEQYF. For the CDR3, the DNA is TGTGCCAGTAGTCCGGGACAGGGGCCTTACGAGCAGTACTTC. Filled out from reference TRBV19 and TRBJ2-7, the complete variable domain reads DGGITQSPKYLFRKEGQNVTLSCEQNLNHDAMYWYRQDPGQGLRLIYYSQIVNDFQKGDIAEGYSVSREKKESFPLTVTSAQKNPTAFYLCASSPGQGPYEQYFGPGTRLTVT.

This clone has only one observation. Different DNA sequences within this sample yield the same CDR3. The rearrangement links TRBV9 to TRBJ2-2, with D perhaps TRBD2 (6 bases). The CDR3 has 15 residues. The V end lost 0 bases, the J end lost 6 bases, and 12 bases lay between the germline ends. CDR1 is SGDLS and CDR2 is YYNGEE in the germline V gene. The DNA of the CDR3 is TGTGCCAGCAGCGTAGGAGGCGGGGTGTCCGGGGAGCTGTTTTTT. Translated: CASSVGGGVSGELFF.

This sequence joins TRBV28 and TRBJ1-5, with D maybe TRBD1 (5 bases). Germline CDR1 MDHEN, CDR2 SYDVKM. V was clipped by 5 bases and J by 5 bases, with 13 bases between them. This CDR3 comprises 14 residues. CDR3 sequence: CASSPVRGDQPQHF. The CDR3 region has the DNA TGTGCCAGCAGTCCCGTGAGGGGTGATCAGCCCCAGCATTTT. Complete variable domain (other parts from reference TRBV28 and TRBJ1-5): DVKVTQSSRYLVKRTGEKVFLECVQDMDHENMFWYRQDPGLGLRLIYFSYDVKMKEKGDIPEGYSVSREKKERFSLILESASTNQTSMYLCASSPVRGDQPQHFGDGTRLSIL.

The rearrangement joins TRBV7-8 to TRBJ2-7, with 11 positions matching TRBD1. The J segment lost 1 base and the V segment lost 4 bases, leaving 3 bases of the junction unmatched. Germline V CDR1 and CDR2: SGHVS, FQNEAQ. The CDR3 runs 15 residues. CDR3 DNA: TGTGCCAGCAGCTCCGGGACAGGGGGGTCCTACGAGCAGTACTTC. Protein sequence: CASSSGTGGSYEQYF.

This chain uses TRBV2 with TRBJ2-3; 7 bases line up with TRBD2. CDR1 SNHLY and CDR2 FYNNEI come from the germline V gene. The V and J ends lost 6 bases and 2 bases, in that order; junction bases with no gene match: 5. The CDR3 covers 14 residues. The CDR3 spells CASRPGGTTDTQYF. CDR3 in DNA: TGTGCCAGCAGACCGGGGGGAACCACAGATACGCAGTATTTT.

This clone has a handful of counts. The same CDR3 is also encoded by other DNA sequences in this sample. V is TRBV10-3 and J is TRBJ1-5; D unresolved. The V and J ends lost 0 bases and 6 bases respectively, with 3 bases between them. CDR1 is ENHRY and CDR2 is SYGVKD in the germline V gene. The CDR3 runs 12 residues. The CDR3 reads CAISESGQPQHF. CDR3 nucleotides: TGTGCCATCAGTGAGTCAGGTCAGCCCCAGCATTTT.

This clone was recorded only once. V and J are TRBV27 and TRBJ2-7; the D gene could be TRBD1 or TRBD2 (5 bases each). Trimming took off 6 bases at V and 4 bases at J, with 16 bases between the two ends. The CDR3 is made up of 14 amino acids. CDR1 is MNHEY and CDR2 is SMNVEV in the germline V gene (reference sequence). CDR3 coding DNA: TGTGCCAGCAGCTCCTTCGGGACGTATTACGAGCAGTACTTC. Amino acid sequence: CASSSFGTYYEQYF.

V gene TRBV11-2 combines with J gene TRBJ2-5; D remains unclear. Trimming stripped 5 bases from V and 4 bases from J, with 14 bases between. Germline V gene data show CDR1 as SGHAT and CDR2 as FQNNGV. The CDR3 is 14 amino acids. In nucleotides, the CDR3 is TGTGCCAGCAGCCCCCGAGCCGGGTCAGAGACCCAGTACTTC. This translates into CASSPRAGSETQYF.